These T cell receptor beta chains were read from a single sample in a study of shared clonotypes between healthy human individuals. Sequenced by immunoSEQ multiplex PCR; TCRdb stores in-frame clones only, minus some. Of approximately 470,000 clones listed, around 80% are singletons. Sequenced material: PBMCs. These receptors originate from a woman in her thirties or forties in good health. Some clones in this sample may be carry-over from other donors' samples. Each CDR3 is given with its conserved first and last residue. D genes are given only for firm matches. Clone sizes are given selectively: once, few, many, or a class where the clone is expanded.

>few|TRBD1|TRBJ1-2|TRBV4-2
CASSFDRGYGYTF
TGTGCCAGCAGTTTTGACAGGGGCTATGGCTACACCTTC
>NA|TRBD1|TRBJ1-2|TRBV27
CASSRIARQGDYGYTF
TGTGCCAGCAGCCGCATCGCCCGACAGGGGGACTATGGCTACACCTTC
>NA|TRBD2|TRBJ2-3|TRBV15
CATSRGGLAGMADTQYF
TGTGCCACCAGCAGGGGGGGACTAGCGGGAATGGCAGATACGCAGTATTTT
>once|TRBD1|TRBJ2-6|TRBV9
CASNEDRFYSGANVLTF
TGTGCCAGCAACGAGGACAGGTTCTACTCTGGGGCCAACGTCCTGACTTTC
>NA|NA|TRBJ1-1|TRBV19
CASSQTGNTEAFF
TGTGCCAGTAGCCAGACAGGGAACACTGAAGCTTTCTTT
>NA|NA|TRBJ1-4|TRBV5-1
CASSPGLTTTNEKLFF
TGCGCCAGCAGCCCAGGACTGACCACAACTAATGAAAAACTGTTTTTT
>NA|TRBD2|TRBJ2-1|TRBV6-5
CATGRGTDNEQFF
TGTGCTACGGGGAGGGGAACAGACAATGAGCAGTTCTTC
>NA|TRBD2|TRBJ2-5|TRBV7-9
CASSTGALAGYQETQYF
TGTGCCAGCAGCACGGGGGCACTAGCGGGGTACCAAGAGACCCAGTACTTC
>NA|TRBD1|TRBJ1-6|TRBV30
CASDPGQGGRGNSPLHF
TGTGCCTCGGATCCGGGACAGGGAGGAAGGGGGAATTCACCCCTCCACTTT
>NA|TRBD2|TRBJ2-1|TRBV6-5
CASSWGLAGGYNEQFF
TGTGCCAGCAGTTGGGGACTAGCGGGAGGATACAATGAGCAGTTCTTC
>few|TRBD1|TRBJ1-1|TRBV29-1
CSVSAGTGGTEAFF
TGCAGCGTTAGCGCCGGGACAGGGGGGACCGAAGCTTTCTTT
>NA|NA|TRBJ1-1|TRBV5-1
CASSFGQHTEAFF
TGCGCCAGCAGCTTCGGACAGCACACTGAAGCTTTCTTT
>NA|NA|TRBJ2-7|TRBV29-1
CSVGSGQGFNEQYF
TGCAGCGTTGGATCGGGGCAGGGTTTCAACGAGCAGTACTTC
>NA|TRBD1|TRBJ1-4|TRBV27
CASMDRGNEKLFF
TGTGCCAGCATGGACAGGGGGAATGAAAAACTGTTTTTT
>few|NA|TRBJ2-2|TRBV28
CASSVPGTQNTGELFF
TGTGCCAGCAGTGTCCCTGGGACTCAGAACACCGGGGAGCTGTTTTTT
>NA|TRBD2|TRBJ2-7|TRBV4-1
CASSQVSSGTYEQYF
TGCGCCAGCAGCCAAGTTTCTAGCGGAACCTACGAGCAGTACTTC
>NA|NA|TRBJ2-3|TRBV7-9
CASSWRRADTQYF
TGTGCCAGCAGCTGGAGGAGAGCAGATACGCAGTATTTT